Listed below are T cell receptor beta chains from one sample, sequenced in a study of beta chain features in type 1 diabetes. Generated by immunoSEQ multiplex PCR, the TCRdb table keeps only in-frame clones and is missing some. The sample yields approximately 280,000 clones, over 14% seen once. Sequencing was done on a sample of naive CD4+ T cells from blood. The receptor source for this set is a young man with type 1 diabetes. Both conserved end residues are part of each CDR3. D genes are given only for firm matches. Size is omitted from some rows. Given values are once, few, many or a class for expanded clones.

>13|.|TRBV11-1|TRBJ2-2|.
CASSLVDTGELFF
TGTGCCAGCAGCTTAGTCGACACCGGGGAGCTGTTTTTT
>14|few|TRBV9|TRBJ2-3|TRBD2
CASSQSGSPDTQYF
TGTGCCAGCAGCCAAAGCGGGAGTCCAGATACGCAGTATTTT
>12|.|TRBV5-6|TRBJ2-7|.
CASSRQGGEQYF
TGTGCCAGCAGTCGCCAGGGGGGCGAGCAGTACTTC
>14|few|TRBV27|TRBJ2-7|TRBD1
CASSTRDSHYEQYF
TGTGCCAGCAGTACCCGGGACAGCCACTACGAGCAGTACTTC
>15|few|TRBV9|TRBJ2-3|TRBD2
CASSTGLAGADTQYF
TGTGCCAGCAGCACGGGACTAGCGGGGGCAGATACGCAGTATTTT
>19|few|TRBV7-8|TRBJ2-4|TRBD1
CASRTGVVPVPLAKNIQYF
TGTGCCAGCAGGACAGGGGTTGTACCGGTCCCCCTAGCCAAAAACATTCAGTACTTC
>15|many|TRBV4-3|TRBJ2-1|TRBD2
CASSRGTSVYNEQFF
TGCGCCAGCAGCCGCGGGACTAGCGTCTACAATGAGCAGTTCTTC
>14|.|TRBV5-1|TRBJ2-1|TRBD1
CASSTGQGRAEQFF
TGCGCCAGCAGCACTGGACAGGGTAGGGCTGAGCAGTTCTTC
>13|few|TRBV30|TRBJ2-1|.
CAWSVGPYNEQFF
TGTGCCTGGAGTGTTGGGCCCTACAATGAGCAGTTCTTC
>14|.|TRBV6-5|TRBJ2-7|.
CASSFGTNFYEQYF
TGTGCCAGCAGTTTCGGGACAAACTTCTACGAGCAGTACTTC
>15|.|TRBV4-3|TRBJ2-7|.
CASSQDSGPGVEQYF
TGCGCCAGCAGCCAAGATTCGGGCCCGGGGGTCGAGCAGTACTTC
>12|.|TRBV10-2|TRBJ2-7|.
CASLGQLYEQYF
TGCGCCAGCCTTGGACAGCTATACGAGCAGTACTTC
>11|few|TRBV30|TRBJ2-1|.
CAWSRRDEQFF
TGTGCCTGGAGTCGGAGGGATGAGCAGTTCTTC
>15|few|TRBV27|TRBJ1-1|.
CASSSFGGGHTEAFF
TGTGCCAGCAGTTCCTTTGGGGGGGGGCACACTGAAGCTTTCTTT
>15|.|TRBV4-3|TRBJ1-6|.
CASSQVSDYNSPLHF
TGCGCCAGCAGCCAAGTGTCAGACTATAATTCACCCCTCCACTTT
>12|few|TRBV29-1|TRBJ1-1|.
CSGGHPNTEAFF
TGCAGCGGCGGTCACCCGAACACTGAAGCTTTCTTT
>14|.|TRBV19|TRBJ1-1|TRBD1
CASSRNRGGTEAFF
TGTGCCAGTAGTCGTAACAGGGGTGGCACTGAAGCTTTCTTT
>17|.|TRBV5-1|TRBJ2-5|.
CASSLAPPTSNQETQYF
TGCGCCAGCAGCTTGGCCCCCCCGACTAGTAACCAAGAGACCCAGTACTTC
>14|few|TRBV4-1|TRBJ2-1|.
CASSQDPINREQFF
TGCGCCAGCAGCCAAGACCCCATAAACAGGGAGCAGTTCTTC
>14|few|TRBV27|TRBJ2-7|.
CASSLAGGPYEQYF
TGTGCCAGCAGTTTAGCTGGAGGCCCCTACGAGCAGTACTTC
>14|.|TRBV7-9|TRBJ1-1|TRBD1
CASRPTGGITEAFF
TGTGCCAGCAGGCCGACAGGGGGGATCACTGAAGCTTTCTTT
>15|.|TRBV5-1|TRBJ2-7|.
CASSSPLHTYYEQYF
TGCGCCAGCAGCTCCCCGCTCCATACCTACTACGAGCAGTACTTC
>15|.|TRBV11-2|TRBJ2-3|.
CASSQPGGRRDTQYF
TGTGCCAGCAGTCAACCCGGGGGAAGGAGGGATACGCAGTATTTT
>13|few|TRBV7-9|TRBJ1-1|.
CASSQTGNTEAFF
TGTGCCAGCAGCCAAACAGGGAACACTGAAGCTTTCTTT
>16|.|TRBV6-4|TRBJ2-1|TRBD2
CASSPLGAGVLEEQFF
TGTGCCAGCAGCCCTCTAGGAGCGGGAGTCCTTGAGGAGCAGTTCTTC